Below, 2 T cell receptor beta chains from the same sample are listed, as sequenced in a study of blood T cell repertoires in COVID-19 (dated by TCRdb to 2020 to 2022). Receptor amplification or capture employed the immunoSEQ multiplex PCR assay. TCRdb took over this immuneACCESS table, retaining in-frame rearrangements with V and J assigned. Such tables are incomplete; in checked studies, under half of the missing clones stem from an unresolved V gene, and the remainder is unexplained. For this sample the table gives about 220,000 clones, of which roughly 84% were detected only once. The ten biggest clones cover 4.5% to 5.5% of the sample. The specimen was peripheral blood. Source of these receptors: a woman aged 55-69 years who had recovered from COVID-19.

The chain couples TRBV5-5 to TRBJ2-7; TRBD2 agrees at 8 bases. V lost 0 bases and J lost 2; bases outside the gene matches: 13. The V gene's germline CDR1 is SGHKS and CDR2 YYEKEE (reference sequence). This CDR3 spans 18 amino acids. The CDR3 is CASSLAWLVRGDPYEQYF. DNA for the CDR3: TGTGCCAGCAGCTTGGCGTGGCTTGTGCGGGGGGACCCCTACGAGCAGTACTTC.

The chain couples TRBV19 to TRBJ1-2, with 9 positions matching TRBD1. The length of the CDR3 is 14 residues. In germline, CDR1 is LNHDA, CDR2 SQIVND (reference sequence). V was pared by 4 bases and J by 8 bases, with 8 bases of the junction left unmatched. CDR3 DNA: TGTGCCAGTAGTACCCACAGGGGGCAGAGCGGCTACACCTTC. Translation: CASSTHRGQSGYTF.